This section outlines one T cell receptor (beta chain) sequence together with its context. The target antigen is unknown. The table came from immunoSEQ multiplex PCR; TCRdb's copy has only in-frame clones and leaves some out. The sample consists of some 150,000 clones, approximately 93% of them appearing once. The length of the CDR3 is 16 residues. V gave up 5 bases and J gave up 2 bases, with 17 bases separating them. The germline CDR1 and CDR2 sequences are SGHTA and FQGNSA. These data come from a study of T cell responses to AZD1222 COVID-19 vaccine. Whole-study findings and limits: After the peak T cell response, and only then, were repertoires sampled.

The starting material was peripheral blood, obtained on day 0 of AZD1222 vaccination. V usage is TRBV7-2 and J usage is TRBJ2-3, with D maybe TRBD1 (5 bases). This TCR came from an adult in good health. The CDR3 protein is CASSPSVGATTDTQYF. The CDR3 region has the DNA TGTGCCAGCAGCCCCTCGGTAGGGGCGACCACAGATACGCAGTATTTT.